This T cell receptor beta chain appears in the sequencing data of a study of T-cell reconstitution after alpha-beta-depleted transplantation in children. General study findings and limits: Counts and diversity of T cells one year after transplant came mostly from newly produced T cells. The origin of high day-60 TCRbeta diversity in some patients lay in surviving recipient T cells and thymic progenitors. It was reported that alpha-beta T cells came from several hundred expanded graft clones (about two months after transplant).

Concerning this clonotype itself: Its antigen is undetermined.

CDR3 length equals 14 residues. Trimming pared 0 bases from V and 3 bases from J, leaving 10 bases between. CDR1 is SGHRS and CDR2 is YFSETQ in the germline V gene. Unique molecular identifiers were built into the TCRbeta library. TCRdb redid the calling of the PCR reads with MiXCR, one entry per CDR3 protein. The sample lists around 300,000 distinct CDR3 sequences; approximately 23% were seen once. The J gene is TRBJ2-7, the V gene TRBV5-1; tentative D call: TRBD2 (6 bases). Source: PBMCs, mostly from graft donor cells, taken 180 days after TCRalphabeta/CD19-depleted stem cell transplant. This clonotype was sampled from a male patient younger than 18 who had a stem cell transplant for acute lymphoblastic leukemia, so the T cells may come from the graft donor. The CDR3 DNA is TGCGCCAGCAGCTTGGAAGCGGGCGACTACGAGCAGTACTTC. Amino acids: CASSLEAGDYEQYF.